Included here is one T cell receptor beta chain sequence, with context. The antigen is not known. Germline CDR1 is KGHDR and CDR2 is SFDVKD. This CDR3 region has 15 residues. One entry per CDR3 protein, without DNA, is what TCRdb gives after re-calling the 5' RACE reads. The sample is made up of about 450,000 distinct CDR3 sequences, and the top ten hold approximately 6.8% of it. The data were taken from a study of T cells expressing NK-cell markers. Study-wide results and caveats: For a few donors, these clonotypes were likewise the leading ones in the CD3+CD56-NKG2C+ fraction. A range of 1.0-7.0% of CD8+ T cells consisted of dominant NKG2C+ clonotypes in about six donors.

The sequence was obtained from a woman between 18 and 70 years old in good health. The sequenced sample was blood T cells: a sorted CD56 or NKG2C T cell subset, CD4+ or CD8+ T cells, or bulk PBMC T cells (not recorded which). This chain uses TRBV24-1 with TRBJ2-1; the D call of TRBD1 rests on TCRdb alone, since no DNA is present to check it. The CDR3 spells CATSDTGQFTNQQFF.